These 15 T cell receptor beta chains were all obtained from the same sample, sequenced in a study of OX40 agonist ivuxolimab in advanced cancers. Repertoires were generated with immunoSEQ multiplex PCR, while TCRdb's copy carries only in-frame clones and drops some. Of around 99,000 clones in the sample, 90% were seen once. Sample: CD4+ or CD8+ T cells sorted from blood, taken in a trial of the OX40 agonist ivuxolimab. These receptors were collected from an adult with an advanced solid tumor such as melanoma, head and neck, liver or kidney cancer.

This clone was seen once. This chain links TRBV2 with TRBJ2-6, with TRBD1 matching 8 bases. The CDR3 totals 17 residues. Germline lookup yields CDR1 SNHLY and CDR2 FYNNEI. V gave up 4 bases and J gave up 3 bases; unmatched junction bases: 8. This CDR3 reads CASSVLTGGRGANVLTF. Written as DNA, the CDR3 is TGTGCCAGCAGTGTCCTTACAGGGGGGCGTGGGGCCAACGTCCTGACTTTC.

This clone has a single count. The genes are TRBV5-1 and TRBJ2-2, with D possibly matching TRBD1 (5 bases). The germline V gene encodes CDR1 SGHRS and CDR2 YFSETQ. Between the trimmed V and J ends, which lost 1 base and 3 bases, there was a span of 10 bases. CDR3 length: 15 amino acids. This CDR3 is CASSLPTVYTGELFF. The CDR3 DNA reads TGCGCCAGCAGCTTGCCGACAGTCTACACCGGGGAGCTGTTTTTT.

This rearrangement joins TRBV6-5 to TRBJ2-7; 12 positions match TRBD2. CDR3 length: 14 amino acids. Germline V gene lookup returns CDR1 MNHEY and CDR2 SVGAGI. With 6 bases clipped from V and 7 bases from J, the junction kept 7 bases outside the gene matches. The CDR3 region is CASSGLAGPGEQYF. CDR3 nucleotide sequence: TGTGCCAGCAGCGGACTAGCGGGACCGGGGGAGCAGTACTTC.

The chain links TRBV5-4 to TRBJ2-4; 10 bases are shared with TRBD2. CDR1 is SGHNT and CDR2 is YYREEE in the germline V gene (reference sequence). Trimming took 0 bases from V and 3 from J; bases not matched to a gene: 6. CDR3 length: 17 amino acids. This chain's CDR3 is CASSLGGSGRYKNIQYF. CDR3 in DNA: TGTGCCAGCAGCTTGGGGGGTAGCGGGAGGTACAAAAACATTCAGTACTTC.

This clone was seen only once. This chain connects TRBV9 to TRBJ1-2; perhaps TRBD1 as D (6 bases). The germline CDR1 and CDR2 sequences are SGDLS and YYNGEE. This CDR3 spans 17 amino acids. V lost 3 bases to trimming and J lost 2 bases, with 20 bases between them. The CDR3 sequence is CASSAGLTGGANYGYTF. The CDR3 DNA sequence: TGTGCCAGCAGCGCCGGTCTAACGGGGGGCGCGAACTATGGCTACACCTTC.

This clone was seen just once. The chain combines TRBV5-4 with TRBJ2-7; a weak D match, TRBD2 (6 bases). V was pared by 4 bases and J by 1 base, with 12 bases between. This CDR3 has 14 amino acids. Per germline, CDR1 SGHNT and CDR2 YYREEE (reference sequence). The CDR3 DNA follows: TGTGCCAGCAGCCACCACGGGGGATCCTACGAGCAGTACTTC. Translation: CASSHHGGSYEQYF.

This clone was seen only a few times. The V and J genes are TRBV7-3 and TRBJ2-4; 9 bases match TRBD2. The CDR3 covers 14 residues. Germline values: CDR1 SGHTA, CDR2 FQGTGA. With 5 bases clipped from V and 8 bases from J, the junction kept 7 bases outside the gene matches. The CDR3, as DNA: TGTGCCAGCAGCCGCGGCGGGAGGGCGGACATTCAGTACTTC. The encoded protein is CASSRGGRADIQYF. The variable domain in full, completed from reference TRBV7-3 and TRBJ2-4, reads GAGVSQTPSNKVTEKGKYVELRCDPISGHTALYWYRQSLGQGPEFLIYFQGTGAADDSGLPNDRFFAVRPEGSVSTLKIQRTERGDSAVYLCASSRGGRADIQYFGAGTRLSVL.

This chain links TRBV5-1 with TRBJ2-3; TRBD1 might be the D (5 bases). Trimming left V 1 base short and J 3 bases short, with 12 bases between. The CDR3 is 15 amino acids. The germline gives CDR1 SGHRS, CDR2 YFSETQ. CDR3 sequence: CASSLYIRETDTQYF. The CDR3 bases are TGCGCCAGCAGCTTGTATATCAGGGAAACAGATACGCAGTATTTT.

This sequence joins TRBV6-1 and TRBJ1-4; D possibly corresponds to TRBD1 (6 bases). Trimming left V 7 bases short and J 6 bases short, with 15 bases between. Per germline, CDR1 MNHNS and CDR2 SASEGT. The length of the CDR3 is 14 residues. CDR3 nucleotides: TGTGCCAGCAAATTGACAGGAGGAGATGAAAAACTGTTTTTT. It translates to CASKLTGGDEKLFF.

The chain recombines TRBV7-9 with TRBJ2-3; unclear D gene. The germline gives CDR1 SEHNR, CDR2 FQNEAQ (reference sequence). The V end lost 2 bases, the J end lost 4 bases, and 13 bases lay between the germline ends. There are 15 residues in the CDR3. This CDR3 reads CASSLFIPGSDTQYF. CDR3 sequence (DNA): TGTGCCAGCAGCTTATTCATCCCCGGCTCAGATACGCAGTATTTT.

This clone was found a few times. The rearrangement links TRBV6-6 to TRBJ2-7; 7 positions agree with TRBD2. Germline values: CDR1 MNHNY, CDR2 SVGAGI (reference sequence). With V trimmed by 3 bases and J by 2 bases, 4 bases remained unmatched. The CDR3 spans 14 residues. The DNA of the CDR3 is TGTGCCAGCAGTTATTCTAGCGGCGCCTACGAGCAGTACTTC. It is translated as CASSYSSGAYEQYF.

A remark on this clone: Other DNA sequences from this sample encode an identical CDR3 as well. CDR3 in DNA: TGTGCCAGCACCCCGGGAGGGAACTATGGCTACACCTTC. Encoded protein: CASTPGGNYGYTF. V usage is TRBV28 and J usage is TRBJ1-2; D gene uncertain. Germline V lookup: CDR1 MDHEN, CDR2 SYDVKM. Trimming took 7 bases from V and 2 from J, leaving 11 bases between them. This CDR3 has 13 amino acids.

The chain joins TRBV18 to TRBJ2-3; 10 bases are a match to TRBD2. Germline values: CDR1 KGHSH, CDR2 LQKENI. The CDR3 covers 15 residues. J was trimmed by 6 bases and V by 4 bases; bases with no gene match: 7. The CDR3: CASSQAGGPGDTQYF. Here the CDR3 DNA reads TGTGCCAGCTCACAAGCGGGAGGGCCGGGTGATACGCAGTATTTT.

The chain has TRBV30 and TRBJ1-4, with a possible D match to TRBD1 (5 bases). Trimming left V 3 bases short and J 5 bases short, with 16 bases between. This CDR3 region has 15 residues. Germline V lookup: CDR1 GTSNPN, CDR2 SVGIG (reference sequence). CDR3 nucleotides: TGTGCCTGGAGGGGCCTCGGGGCTATCAATGAAAAACTGTTTTTT. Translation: CAWRGLGAINEKLFF.

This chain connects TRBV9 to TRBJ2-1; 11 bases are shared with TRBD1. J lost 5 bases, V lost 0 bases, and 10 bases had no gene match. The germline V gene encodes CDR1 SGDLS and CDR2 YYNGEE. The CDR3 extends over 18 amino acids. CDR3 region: CASSVGTGGKRENNEQFF. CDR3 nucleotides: TGTGCCAGCAGCGTAGGGACAGGGGGCAAGCGGGAGAACAATGAGCAGTTCTTC.